The present TCR beta chain was sequenced within a study of long-term antiretroviral therapy in people with HIV. Points from the study as a whole: Older ART regimens were possibly in use when the blood was collected between 2004 and 2017. CDR3 lengths in HIV samples spanned a narrower range than controls.

V lost 4 bases, J lost 1 base, and 11 bases lay in between. The CDR3 extends over 14 amino acids. Germline V gives CDR1 SGHRS, CDR2 YFSETQ. Regarding this clone: Its antigen is currently unknown.

immunoSEQ v3.0 was run at survey level. Roughly 40,000-55,000 T-cell genomes per sample were the sequencing target. Some clones are missing from TCRdb's copy, which holds only in-frame ones; the method was immunoSEQ multiplex PCR. Seen here are around 26,000 clones, around 83% observed once, and the top ten hold around 2%. The J gene is TRBJ1-1, the V gene TRBV5-1; tentatively, D is TRBD1 (5 bases). The sample in question was unsorted PBMCs, obtained 3 years after starting antiretroviral therapy. The receptor comes from a man between 50 and 59 years old with HIV. DNA of the CDR3: TGCGCCAGCAGCAGGACCGGGGCGAACACTGAAGCTTTCTTT. Translating it yields CASSRTGANTEAFF.